This T cell receptor beta chain came from a study of identical twins. This clonotype was counted only a few times. Trimming shortened V by 6 bases and J by 1 base, and 19 bases separated the two germline ends. From germline, CDR1 is MNHEY and CDR2 SMNVEV (reference sequence). The CDR3 totals 17 residues. Using its own MiXCR run on the 5' RACE reads, TCRdb lists one record per CDR3 protein. The repertoire holds around 230,000 distinct CDR3 sequences, with approximately 9% as singletons. The V call is TRBV27, the J call TRBJ2-1; D not certain. Sequenced input: memory (CD45RO+) T cells sorted from blood. The receptor comes from a woman aged 18-29 years in good health. The CDR3 reads CASSPPRATPSYNEQFF. CDR3 in DNA: TGTGCCAGCAGCCCACCCCGGGCCACACCGTCCTACAATGAGCAGTTCTTC.